Reported below is one T cell receptor (beta chain). The antigen is unknown. V lost 0 bases, J lost 5 bases, and 11 bases lay in between. In germline, CDR1 is GTSNPN, CDR2 SVGIG (reference sequence). The length of the CDR3 is 14 residues. The sample comes from a study of T cell responses to AZD1222 COVID-19 vaccine. General study results and limits: In a largely white British group with more females than males, clonal diversity was possibly underestimated. Spike-specific TCR repertoires showed rising breadth and depth after two AZD1222 doses. There were vaccine-associated CD4 TCRs across spike, dominant at 160-218 and 743-854. The repertoires were collected only after the peak T cell response.

TCRdb's table, derived via immunoSEQ multiplex PCR, lists solely in-frame clones and lacks some. Altogether 150,000 to 250,000 clones are present, roughly 92% being singletons, with the ten largest covering 1%. Sequenced material: peripheral blood, taken 28 days after the second AZD1222 dose. The chain is built from TRBV30 and TRBJ1-5; D is perhaps TRBD1 (5 bases). The TCR comes from an adult who received the AZD1222 COVID-19 vaccine. The CDR3 coding sequence is TGTGCCTGGAGTGTTGGGGGACTCTATCAGCCCCAGCATTTT. Translation: CAWSVGGLYQPQHF.